These 2 T cell receptor beta chains share one sample of origin, sequenced in a study of blood T cell repertoires in COVID-19. TCRdb keeps only in-frame clones here, not all; method: immunoSEQ multiplex PCR. The data show over 400,000 clones, 86% seen once. Sample: peripheral blood. The source is a woman younger than 45 with active or convalescent COVID-19.

This clone was recorded many times. The J gene is TRBJ1-2, the V gene TRBV12-3 or TRBV12-4, with a weak D call TRBD1 (6 bases). The CDR3 loop spans 13 amino acids. V shed 8 bases and J shed 4 bases, with 14 bases lying between them. CDR3 DNA sequence: TGTGCCAGCGGTCAGGGGCTAGGCTATGGCTACACCTTC. Protein sequence: CASGQGLGYGYTF.

This chain's CDR3 is CASSRDWNNEQFF. The DNA for the CDR3 is TGTGCCAGCAGCCGGGACTGGAACAATGAGCAGTTCTTC. The genes are TRBV5-4 and TRBJ2-1, with TRBD2 as a possible D gene (6 bases). This CDR3 contains 13 residues. The germline V gene has CDR1 SGHNT and CDR2 YYREEE (reference sequence). Trimming stripped 4 bases from V and 5 bases from J, with 10 bases between.